Sequencing of this TCR beta chain was carried out in a study of T cells and Merkel cell carcinoma outcomes (dated by TCRdb to 2018 to 2020). About the study as a whole: The study looked at whether the tumor T-cell repertoire and T-cell density could predict clinical outcome in patients with Merkel cell carcinoma.

The CDR3, cysteine through phenylalanine, is 16 amino acids long. Only the CDR3 region is kept as DNA, spanning 48 bases read in frame from base 1. Germline trimming: 1 base from V, 3 bases from J; junction bases outside gene matches: 6. Per the germline V gene (reference sequence), PRHDT is the CDR1 and FYEKMQ is the CDR2. Samples came from patients with Merkel cell carcinoma. The library was obtained by the immunoSEQ multiplex PCR assay. TCRdb holds this immuneACCESS table with in-frame rearrangements only. Some clones are missing; in checked studies, unresolved V genes explain under half, and the rest has no known cause. The sample table contains about 15,000 clones; only one count was recorded for approximately 80% of them. The ten top clones hold roughly 10% of the sample. What the study reported, not specific to this receptor: Clinical outcomes in Merkel cell carcinoma patients were reported to be predicted by T-cell repertoire features combined with T-cell density.

With regard to this clone: Its antigen remains unidentified. No much larger clone exists at a distance of one base, and base qualities are not known.

The rearrangement joined TRBV13 to TRBJ2-3, and 8 junctional nucleotides match TRBD2. The sequenced sample consisted of tumor tissue from Merkel cell carcinoma. The origin of this receptor is a human donor with Merkel cell carcinoma. The CDR3 protein sequence reads: CASSLETGGGTDTQYF. The nucleotide sequence reads TGTGCCAGCAGCTTAGAAACTGGCGGGGGGACAGATACGCAGTATTTT. Here the CDR3 is joined to the reference TRBV13 and TRBJ2-3 genes, and the full variable domain is: AAGVIQSPRHLIKEKRETATLKCYPIPRHDTVYWYQQGPGQDPQFLISFYEKMQSDKGSIPDRFSAQQFSDYHSELNMSSLELGDSALYFCASSLETGGGTDTQYFGPGTRLTVL.